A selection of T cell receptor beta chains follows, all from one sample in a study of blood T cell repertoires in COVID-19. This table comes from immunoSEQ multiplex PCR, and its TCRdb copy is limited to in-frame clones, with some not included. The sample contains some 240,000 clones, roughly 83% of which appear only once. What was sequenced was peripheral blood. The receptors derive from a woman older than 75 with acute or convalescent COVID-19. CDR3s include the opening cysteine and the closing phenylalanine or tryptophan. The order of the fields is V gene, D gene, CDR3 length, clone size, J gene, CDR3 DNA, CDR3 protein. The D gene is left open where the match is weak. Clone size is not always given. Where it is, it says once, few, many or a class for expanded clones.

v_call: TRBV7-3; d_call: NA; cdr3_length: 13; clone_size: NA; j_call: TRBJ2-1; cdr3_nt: TGTGCCAGCAGCTTAACGTCATACAATGAGCAGTTCTTC; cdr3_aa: CASSLTSYNEQFF
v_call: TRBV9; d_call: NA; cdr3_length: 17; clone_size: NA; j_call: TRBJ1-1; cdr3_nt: TGTGCCAGCAGCGTAGACCCAAGGGGGGGAGTCCCCACTGAAGCTTTCTTT; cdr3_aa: CASSVDPRGGVPTEAFF
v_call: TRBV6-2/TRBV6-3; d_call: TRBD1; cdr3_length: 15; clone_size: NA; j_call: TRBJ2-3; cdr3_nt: TGTGCCAGCAGCCAATCCGGACAGGGGGCAGATACGCAGTATTTT; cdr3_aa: CASSQSGQGADTQYF
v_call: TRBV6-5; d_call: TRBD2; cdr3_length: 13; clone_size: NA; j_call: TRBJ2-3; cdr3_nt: TGTGCCAGCAGGAGCGGGGGGACAGATACGCAGTATTTT; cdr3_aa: CASRSGGTDTQYF
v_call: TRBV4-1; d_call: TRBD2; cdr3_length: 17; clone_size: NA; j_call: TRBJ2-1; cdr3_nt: TGCGCCAGCAGCCAAACCGGGACTAGCGGGGGGGGCAATGAGCAGTTCTTC; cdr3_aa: CASSQTGTSGGGNEQFF
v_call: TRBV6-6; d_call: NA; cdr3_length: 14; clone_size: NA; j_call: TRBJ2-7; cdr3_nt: TGTGCCAGCAGCTATTCCAGGGGGGCCTACGAGCAGTACTTC; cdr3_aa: CASSYSRGAYEQYF
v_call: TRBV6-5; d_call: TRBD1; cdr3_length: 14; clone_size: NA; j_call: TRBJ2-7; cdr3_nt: TGTGCCAGCACCAAGGGGGCGCTGGGTTACGAGCAGTACTTC; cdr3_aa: CASTKGALGYEQYF
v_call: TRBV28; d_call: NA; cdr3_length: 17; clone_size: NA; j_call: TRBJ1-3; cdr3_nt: TGTGCCAGCAGTTTGAGGGGCAGGGGTGGGTCTGGAAACACCATATATTTT; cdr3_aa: CASSLRGRGGSGNTIYF
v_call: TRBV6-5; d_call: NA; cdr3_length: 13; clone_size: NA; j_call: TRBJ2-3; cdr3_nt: TGTGCCAGCAGTATACCAGGCACAGATACGCAGTATTTT; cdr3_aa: CASSIPGTDTQYF
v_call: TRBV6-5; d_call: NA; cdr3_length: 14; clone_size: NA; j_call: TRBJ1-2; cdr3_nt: TGTGCCAGCAGCCTGTACAGACAGGCCCCTGGCTACACCTTC; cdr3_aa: CASSLYRQAPGYTF
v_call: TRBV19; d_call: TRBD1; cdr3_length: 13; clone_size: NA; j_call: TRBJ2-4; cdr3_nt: TGTGCCAGCGGTGCGGACAGGACGAACATTCAGTACTTC; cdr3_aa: CASGADRTNIQYF
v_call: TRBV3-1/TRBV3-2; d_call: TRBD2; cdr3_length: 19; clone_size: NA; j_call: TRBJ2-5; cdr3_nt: TGTGCCAGCAGCGGAAGAAGGGGGACTAGCGGGACCCGGCGGGAGACCCAGTACTTC; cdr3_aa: CASSGRRGTSGTRRETQYF
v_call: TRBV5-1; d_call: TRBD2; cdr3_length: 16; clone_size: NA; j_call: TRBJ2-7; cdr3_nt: TGCGCCAGCAGCTTGGTACCTAGCGGGGGAGTATACGAGCAGTACTTC; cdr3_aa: CASSLVPSGGVYEQYF
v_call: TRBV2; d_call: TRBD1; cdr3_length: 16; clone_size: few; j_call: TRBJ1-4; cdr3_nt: TGTGCCAGCAGTGAACCGACAGGGGCAACTAATGAAAAACTGTTTTTT; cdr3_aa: CASSEPTGATNEKLFF
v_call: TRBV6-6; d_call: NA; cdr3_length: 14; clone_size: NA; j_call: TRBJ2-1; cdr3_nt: TGTGCCAGCAGCCGACCCGAAGCAAACAATGAGCAGTTCTTC; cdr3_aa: CASSRPEANNEQFF
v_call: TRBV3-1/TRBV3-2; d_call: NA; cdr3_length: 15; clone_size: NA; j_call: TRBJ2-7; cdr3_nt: TGTGCCAGCAGCCAAAGGTCCAGGTTCCCCCACGAGCAGTACTTC; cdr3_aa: CASSQRSRFPHEQYF
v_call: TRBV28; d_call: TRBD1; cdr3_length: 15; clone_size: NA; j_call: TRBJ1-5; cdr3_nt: TGTGCCACCAGGGGACAGGGGAATGGCAATCAGCCCCAGCATTTT; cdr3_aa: CATRGQGNGNQPQHF
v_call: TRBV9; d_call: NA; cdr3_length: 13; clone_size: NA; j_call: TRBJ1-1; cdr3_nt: TGTGCCAGCAGCCGGTCCAGGGACACTGAAGCTTTCTTT; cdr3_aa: CASSRSRDTEAFF
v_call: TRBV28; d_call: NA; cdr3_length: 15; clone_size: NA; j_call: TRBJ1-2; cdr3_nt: TGTGCCAGCAGTTTCGCAGGGGCGGCAGGGTATGGCTACACCTTC; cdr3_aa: CASSFAGAAGYGYTF
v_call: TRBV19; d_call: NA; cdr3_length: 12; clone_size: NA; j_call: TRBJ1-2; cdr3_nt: TGTGCCAGTAGTACAGTCAACTATGGCTACACCTTC; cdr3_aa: CASSTVNYGYTF
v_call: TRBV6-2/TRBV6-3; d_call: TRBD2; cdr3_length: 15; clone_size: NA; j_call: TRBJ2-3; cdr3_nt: TGTGCCAGCAGCTTCACTAGCGGGGGGTCATCGACGCAGTATTTT; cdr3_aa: CASSFTSGGSSTQYF
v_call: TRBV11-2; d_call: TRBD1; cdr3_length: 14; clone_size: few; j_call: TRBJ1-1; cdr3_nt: TGTGCCAGCAGCTTCGGACAGGGGACCACTGAAGCTTTCTTT; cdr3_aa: CASSFGQGTTEAFF
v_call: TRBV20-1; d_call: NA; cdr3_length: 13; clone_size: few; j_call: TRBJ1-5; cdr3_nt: TGCAGTGCTAGTCGGGGGAGCGATCAGCCCCAGCATTTT; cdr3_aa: CSASRGSDQPQHF
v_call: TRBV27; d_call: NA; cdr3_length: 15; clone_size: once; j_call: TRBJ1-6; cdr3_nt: TGTGCCAGCAGTTCCGGCCGGACTGATAATTCACCCCTCCACTTT; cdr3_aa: CASSSGRTDNSPLHF
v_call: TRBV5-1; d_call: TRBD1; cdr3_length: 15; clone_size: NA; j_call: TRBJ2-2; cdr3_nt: TGCGCCAGCCAACACAGGGGAACGAACACCGGGGAGCTGTTTTTT; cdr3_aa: CASQHRGTNTGELFF
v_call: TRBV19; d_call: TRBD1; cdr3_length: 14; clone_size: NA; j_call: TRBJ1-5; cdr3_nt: TGTGCCAGTAGTATAGAAGGGGGCGGGAAGCCCCAGCATTTT; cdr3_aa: CASSIEGGGKPQHF
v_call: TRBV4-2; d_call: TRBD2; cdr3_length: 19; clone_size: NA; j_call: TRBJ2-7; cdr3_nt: TGTGCCAGCAGCCGTCCCGCGAGGACTAGCGGGCCACGGCTACGAGAGCAGTACTTC; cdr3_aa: CASSRPARTSGPRLREQYF
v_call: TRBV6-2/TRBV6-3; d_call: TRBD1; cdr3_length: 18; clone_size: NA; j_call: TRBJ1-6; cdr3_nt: TGTGCCAGCAGTTGGAGGGACAGCGGGCCCTCCCGCATGTCACCCCTCCACTTT; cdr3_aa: CASSWRDSGPSRMSPLHF
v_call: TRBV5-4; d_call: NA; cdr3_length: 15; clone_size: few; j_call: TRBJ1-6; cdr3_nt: TGTGCCAGCAGCGGGGGCACAGGGCTAGGAACACCCCTCCACTTT; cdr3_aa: CASSGGTGLGTPLHF
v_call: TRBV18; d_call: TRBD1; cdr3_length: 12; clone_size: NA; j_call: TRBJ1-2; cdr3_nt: TGTGCCAGCTCACCAACAGGGGGCGAATACACCTTC; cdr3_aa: CASSPTGGEYTF
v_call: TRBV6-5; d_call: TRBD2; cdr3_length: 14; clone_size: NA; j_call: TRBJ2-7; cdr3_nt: TGTGCCAGCAGCCGGACTAGCGTGTCCTACGAGCAGTACTTC; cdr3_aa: CASSRTSVSYEQYF
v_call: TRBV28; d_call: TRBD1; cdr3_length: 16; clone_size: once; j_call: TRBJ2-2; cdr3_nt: TGTGCCAGCAGCAGTTACAGGGGGTTGAACACCGGGGAGCTGTTTTTT; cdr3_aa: CASSSYRGLNTGELFF
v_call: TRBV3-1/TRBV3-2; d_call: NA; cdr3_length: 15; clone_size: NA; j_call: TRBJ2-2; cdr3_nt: TGTGCCAGCAGCCAGGGGGCGGGGAACACCGGGGAGCTGTTTTTT; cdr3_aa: CASSQGAGNTGELFF
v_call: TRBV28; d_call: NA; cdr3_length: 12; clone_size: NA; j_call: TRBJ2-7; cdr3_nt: TGTGCCAGCAGTCCGCAGGGTACCGAGCAGTACTTC; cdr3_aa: CASSPQGTEQYF
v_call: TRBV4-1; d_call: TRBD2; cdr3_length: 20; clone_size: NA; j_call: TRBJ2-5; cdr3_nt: TGCGCCAGCAGCCAAGATTCCGAACTAGCGGGGGGGTGGGGCTTTGCGACCCAGTACTTC; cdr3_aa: CASSQDSELAGGWGFATQYF
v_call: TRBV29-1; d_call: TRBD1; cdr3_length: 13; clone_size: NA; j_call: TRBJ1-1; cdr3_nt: TGCAGCGTTGACAGGGGGCAGCGGACTGAAGCTTTCTTT; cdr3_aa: CSVDRGQRTEAFF
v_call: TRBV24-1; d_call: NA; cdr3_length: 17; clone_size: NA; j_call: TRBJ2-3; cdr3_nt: TGTGCCACCAGTGATTTATGGGCAGACCAAAGCACAGATACGCAGTATTTT; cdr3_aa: CATSDLWADQSTDTQYF
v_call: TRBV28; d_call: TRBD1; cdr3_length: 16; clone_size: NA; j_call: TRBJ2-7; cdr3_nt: TGTGCCAGCAGCCCACCCGGGACAGGGGGCCGCTACGAGCAGTACTTC; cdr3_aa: CASSPPGTGGRYEQYF
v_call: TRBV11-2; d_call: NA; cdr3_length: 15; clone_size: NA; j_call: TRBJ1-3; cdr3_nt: TGTGCCAGCAGTCCGCCCCCTATCTCTGGAAACACCATATATTTT; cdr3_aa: CASSPPPISGNTIYF
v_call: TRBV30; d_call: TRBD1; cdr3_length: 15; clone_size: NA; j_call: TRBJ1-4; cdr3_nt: TGTGCCTGGAGGGAACCCGGGACAGGAAATGAAAAACTGTTTTTT; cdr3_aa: CAWREPGTGNEKLFF
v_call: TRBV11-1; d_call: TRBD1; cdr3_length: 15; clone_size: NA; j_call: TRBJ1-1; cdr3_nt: TGTGCCAGCAGCTTATATCGGGACAGGGTCACTGAAGCTTTCTTT; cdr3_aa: CASSLYRDRVTEAFF
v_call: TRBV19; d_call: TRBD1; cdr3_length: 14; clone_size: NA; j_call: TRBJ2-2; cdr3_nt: TGTGCCAGTAGGGACAGGGGAGGCACCGGGGAGCTGTTTTTT; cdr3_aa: CASRDRGGTGELFF
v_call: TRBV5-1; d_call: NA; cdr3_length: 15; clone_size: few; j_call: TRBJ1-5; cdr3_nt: TGCGCCAGCAGCTTAGACAGTTTCAGCAATCAGCCCCAGCATTTT; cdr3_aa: CASSLDSFSNQPQHF
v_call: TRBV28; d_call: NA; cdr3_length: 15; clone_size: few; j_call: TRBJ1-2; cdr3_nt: TGTGCCAGCAGCCCCGGGTCCTCGGGGGACTATGGCTACACCTTC; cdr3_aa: CASSPGSSGDYGYTF
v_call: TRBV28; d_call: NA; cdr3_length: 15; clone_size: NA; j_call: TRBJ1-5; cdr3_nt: TGTGCCAGCAGCCGCTCTGGGCTTTACAATCAGCCCCAGCATTTT; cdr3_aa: CASSRSGLYNQPQHF
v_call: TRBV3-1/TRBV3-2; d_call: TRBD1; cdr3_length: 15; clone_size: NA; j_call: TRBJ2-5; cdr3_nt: TGTGCCAGCAGCCAACAGACAGGGTTTGCGGAGACCCAGTACTTC; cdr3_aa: CASSQQTGFAETQYF
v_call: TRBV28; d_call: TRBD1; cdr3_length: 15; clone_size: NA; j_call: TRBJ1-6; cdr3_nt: TGTGCCAGCAGAGGCAGGGGGAGTATAGAGTCACCCCTCCACTTT; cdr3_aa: CASRGRGSIESPLHF
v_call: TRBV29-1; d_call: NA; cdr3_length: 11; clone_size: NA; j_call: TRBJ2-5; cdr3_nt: TGCAGCGTTAGAGGGCTCGAGACCCAGTACTTC; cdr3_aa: CSVRGLETQYF
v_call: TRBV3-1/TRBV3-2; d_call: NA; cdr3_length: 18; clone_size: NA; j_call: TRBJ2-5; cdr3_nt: TGTGCCAGCAGCCAAGGGTGGGCCATTTGGGGCAAGGGAGAGACCCAGTACTTC; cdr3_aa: CASSQGWAIWGKGETQYF
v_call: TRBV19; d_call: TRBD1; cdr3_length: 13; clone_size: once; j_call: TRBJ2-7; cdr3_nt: TGTGCCAGTAACAGGGGAATCTCCTACGAGCAGTACTTC; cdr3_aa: CASNRGISYEQYF
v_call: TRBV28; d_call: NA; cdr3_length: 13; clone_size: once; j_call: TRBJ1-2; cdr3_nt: TGTGCCAGCAGTTTACAGGGGAACTATGGCTACACCTTC; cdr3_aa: CASSLQGNYGYTF
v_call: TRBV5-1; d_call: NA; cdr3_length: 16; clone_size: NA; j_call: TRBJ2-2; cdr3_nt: TGCGCCAGCAGCTTGGAGGGCCAGGGTGGCACCGGGGAGCTGTTTTTT; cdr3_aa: CASSLEGQGGTGELFF
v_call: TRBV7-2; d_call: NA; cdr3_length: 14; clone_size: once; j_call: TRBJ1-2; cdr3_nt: TGTGCCAGCGCCCGGCCGGGAAGGCACTATGGCTACACCTTC; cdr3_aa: CASARPGRHYGYTF
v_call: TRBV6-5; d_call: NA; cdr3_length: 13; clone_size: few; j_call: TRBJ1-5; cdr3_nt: TGTGCCAGCAGTTACCAGGCCAATCAGCCCCAGCATTTT; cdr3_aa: CASSYQANQPQHF